The entry below gives a single TCR beta chain sequence along with its context. Its antigen has not been determined. Base qualities are missing; no much larger clone stands one base away. The listed sequencing device is Illumina NovaSeq 6000. TCR cDNA was synthesized by 5'RACE template switching, which introduced a universal primer site and unique molecular identifiers. cDNA synthesis was primed from both the TCR alpha and TCR beta constant segments. Library amplification involved two PCR steps, and the second step added sample barcodes and sequencing adapters. Libraries were sequenced on Illumina HiSeq 2500 (2x100 bp) or NovaSeq (2x150 bp). The paper's processing steps were these. MIGEC handled demultiplexing of reads and collapsing into UMI consensus sequences, while MiXCR performed V(D)J alignment. Using edgeR on replicate PBMC samples, clonotypes were called vaccine-responding if FDR was below 0.01 and the log2 fold change was above 5 up to day 15. CD4 or CD8 identity was assigned to each bulk clonotype according to whether the clonotype was present at higher abundance in the sequenced CD4 repertoire or the sequenced CD8 repertoire. TCRdb passed the public sequencing reads through fastp at Q25 and MiXCR, retaining productive beta sequences. Records with the same CDR3 protein are collapsed into one entry carrying the most frequent genes and DNA. It is TCRdb's table, rather than the study itself, that gives the V and J calls and clone size. The sample table records about 320,000 distinct CDR3 sequences; approximately 12% of these occur just once. Approximately 3% of the sample is in the top ten clones.

The entry originates in a study of T cells after yellow fever vaccination (dated by TCRdb to about 2019). About the full investigation: The SMART-Seq v4 Ultra Low Input RNA kit was used to prepare libraries from fractions with low cell numbers. The cohort comprised two healthy male donors, one aged 18 to 30 and one aged 30 to 40 years. To follow T-cell clones before and after both primary and booster YFV17D yellow fever vaccination, bulk TCR alpha and beta repertoires underwent longitudinal sequencing. Blood was drawn at multiple timepoints before and after primary and secondary immunization, with bulk PBMC replicates and cell subsets isolated. The paper's findings and limits, for the study overall: The secondary T-cell response was found to be weaker but faster than the primary response, with a peak reached on day 5 rather than on day 15. A small fraction of clonotypes appeared in both the CD4 and CD8 compartments, likely as a result of convergent recombination. Because only a couple of donors were included in the study, the extent to which the findings can be generalized is limited. Most clones expanded after primary vaccination (almost 97% of CD4 and 70% to 90% of CD8) were re-detected after the booster, suggesting that broad memory maintenance occurred. Computational filtering was needed because FACS-sorted repertoires could contain abundant contaminating clonotypes from the bulk population.

V is clipped by 6 bases and J by 1 base, and the sequence between their germline boundaries is 9 bases long. The CDR3 sequence holds 13 residues, the cysteine and phenylalanine included. The kept DNA is CDR3 alone, 39 bases in frame from the first base. The intended sense of this specimen's treatment or condition label: live attenuated yellow fever vaccine strain. PBMCs were isolated from peripheral blood using a standard Ficoll-Paque protocol. CD4 and CD8 T-cell fractions were isolated with Dynabeads CD4 and CD8 positive selection kits. RNA was extracted with TriZol from bulk PBMCs, CD4 and CD8 fractions, and dextramer-positive and dextramer-negative fractions.

This TCR was recovered from a man younger than 35 who received the YFV17D yellow fever vaccine. Specimen: CD4+ T cells sorted from PBMCs, collected 45 days after the yellow fever booster vaccination. The rearranged segments are TRBV12-3 or TRBV12-4 and TRBJ1-1, with the D gene not confidently named. Read as DNA, the sequence is TGTGCCAGCAGCCCGATGGCGAACACTGAAGCTTTCTTT. This sequence encodes CASSPMANTEAFF.